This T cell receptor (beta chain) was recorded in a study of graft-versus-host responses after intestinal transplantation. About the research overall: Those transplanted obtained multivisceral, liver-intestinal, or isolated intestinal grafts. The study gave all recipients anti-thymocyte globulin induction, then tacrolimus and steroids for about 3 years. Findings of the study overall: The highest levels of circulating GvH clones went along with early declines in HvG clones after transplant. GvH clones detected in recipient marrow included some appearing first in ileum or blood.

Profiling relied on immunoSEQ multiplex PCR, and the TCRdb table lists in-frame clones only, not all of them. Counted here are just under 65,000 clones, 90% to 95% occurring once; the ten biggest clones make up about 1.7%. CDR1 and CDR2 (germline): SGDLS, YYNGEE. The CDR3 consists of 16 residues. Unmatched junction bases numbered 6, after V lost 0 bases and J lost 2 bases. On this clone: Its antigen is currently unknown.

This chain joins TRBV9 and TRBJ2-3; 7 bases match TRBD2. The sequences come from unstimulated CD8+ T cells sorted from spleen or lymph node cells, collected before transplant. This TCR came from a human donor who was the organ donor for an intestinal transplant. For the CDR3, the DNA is TGTGCCAGCAGCGTAGTAAGCGGGACCCCCACAGATACGCAGTATTTT. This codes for CASSVVSGTPTDTQYF.